The clone carrying this T cell receptor (beta chain) has at least ten counts. Its antigen is as yet unknown. Trimming cost V 2 bases and J 8 bases, with 16 bases left between them. This CDR3 has 15 residues. CDR1 is SGHVS and CDR2 is FQNEAQ in the germline V gene. This sample was included in a study of T-cell reconstitution after alpha-beta-depleted transplantation in children. Study results and caveats: Once a year had passed after transplant, T-cell counts and diversity came mostly from newly produced T cells. Several hundred graft clones that had expanded were reportedly the source of alpha-beta T cells about two months after transplant. Day-60 TCRbeta diversity that was high in some patients was derived from surviving recipient T cells and thymic progenitors.

For TCRbeta, the library was prepared with unique molecular identifiers. In TCRdb, the PCR reads were re-called with MiXCR into one record per CDR3 protein. The repertoire holds 330,000 or so distinct CDR3 sequences, 10% seen once, with around 7.6% in the top ten. This receptor was obtained from a boy in the first two years of life with acute myeloid leukemia, due to receive a stem cell transplant. The sequences come from PBMCs, collected before TCRalphabeta/CD19-depleted stem cell transplant. The chain combines TRBV7-8 with TRBJ2-1; D is possibly TRBD2 (6 bases). The CDR3 loop reads CASSLIAGMGDEQFF. The CDR3 region has the DNA TGTGCCAGCAGCTTAATCGCGGGGATGGGGGATGAGCAGTTCTTC. Together with reference TRBV7-8 and TRBJ2-1, the CDR3 gives the full variable domain: GAGVSQSPRYKVAKRGQDVALRCDPISGHVSLFWYQQALGQGPEFLTYFQNEAQLDKSGLPSDRFFAERPEGSVSTLKIQRTQQEDSAVYLCASSLIAGMGDEQFFGPGTRLTVL.